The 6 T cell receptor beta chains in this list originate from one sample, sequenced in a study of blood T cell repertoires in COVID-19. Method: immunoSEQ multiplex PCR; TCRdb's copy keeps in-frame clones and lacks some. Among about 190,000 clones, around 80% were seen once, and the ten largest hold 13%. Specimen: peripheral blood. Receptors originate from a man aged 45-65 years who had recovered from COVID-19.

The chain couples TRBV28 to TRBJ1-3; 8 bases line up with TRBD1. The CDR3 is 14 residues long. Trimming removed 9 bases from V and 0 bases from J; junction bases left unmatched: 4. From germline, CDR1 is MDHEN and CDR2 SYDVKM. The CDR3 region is CASRQGSSGNTIYF. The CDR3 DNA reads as TGTGCCAGTCGACAGGGGTCCTCTGGAAACACCATATATTTT.

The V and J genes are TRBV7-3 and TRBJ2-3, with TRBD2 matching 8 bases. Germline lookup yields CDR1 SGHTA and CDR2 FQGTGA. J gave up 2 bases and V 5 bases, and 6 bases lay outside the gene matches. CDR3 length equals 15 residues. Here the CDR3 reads CASSLSGVNTDTQYF. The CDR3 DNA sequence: TGTGCCAGCAGCCTTAGCGGGGTAAACACAGATACGCAGTATTTT.

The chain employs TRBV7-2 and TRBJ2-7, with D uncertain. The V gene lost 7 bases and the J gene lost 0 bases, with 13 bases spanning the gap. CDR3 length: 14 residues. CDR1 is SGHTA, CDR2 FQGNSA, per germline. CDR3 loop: CASTPTGTSYEQYF. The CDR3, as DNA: TGTGCCAGCACCCCGACTGGCACCTCCTACGAGCAGTACTTC.

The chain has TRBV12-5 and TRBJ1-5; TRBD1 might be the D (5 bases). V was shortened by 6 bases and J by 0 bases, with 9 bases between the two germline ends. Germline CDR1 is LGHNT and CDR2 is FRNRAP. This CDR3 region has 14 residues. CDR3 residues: CASGNQGSNQPQHF. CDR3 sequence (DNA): TGTGCTAGTGGCAACCAGGGTAGCAATCAGCCCCAGCATTTT. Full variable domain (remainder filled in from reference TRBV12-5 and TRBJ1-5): DARVTQTPRHKVTEMGQEVTMRCQPILGHNTVFWYRQTMMQGLELLAYFRNRAPLDDSGMPKDRFSAEMPDATLATLKIQPSEPRDSAVYFCASGNQGSNQPQHFGDGTRLSIL.

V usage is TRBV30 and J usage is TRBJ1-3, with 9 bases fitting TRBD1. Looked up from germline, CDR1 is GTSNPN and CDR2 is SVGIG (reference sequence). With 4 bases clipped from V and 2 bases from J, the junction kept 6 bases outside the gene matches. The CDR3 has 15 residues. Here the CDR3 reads CAWNDRGMTGNTIYF. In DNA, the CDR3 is TGTGCCTGGAACGACAGGGGGATGACTGGAAACACCATATATTTT.

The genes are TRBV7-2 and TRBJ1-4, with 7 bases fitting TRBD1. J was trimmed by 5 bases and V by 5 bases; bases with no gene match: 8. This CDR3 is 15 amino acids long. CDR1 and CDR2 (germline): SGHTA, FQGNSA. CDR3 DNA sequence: TGTGCCAGCAGCCCCTGGGACAGCCCAAATGAAAAACTGTTTTTT. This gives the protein CASSPWDSPNEKLFF. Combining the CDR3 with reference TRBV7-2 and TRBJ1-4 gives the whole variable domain GAGVSQSPSNKVTEKGKDVELRCDPISGHTALYWYRQSLGQGLEFLIYFQGNSAPDKSGLPSDRFSAERTGGSVSTLTIQRTQQEDSAVYLCASSPWDSPNEKLFFGSGTQLSVL.